This T cell receptor beta chain was retrieved from a study of CXCR3-negative and CXCR3-positive naive CD8 T cells. Findings of the study overall: Higher TRB CDR3 hydrophobicity marked CXCR3-positive naive cells relative to CXCR3-negative naive cells. Comparison of naive CXCR3-negative and CXCR3-positive cells revealed similar TRBV-TRBJ usage, while memory cells differed. TRB CDR3 properties indicated TCR strength, while surface CD5 was similar across naive subsets.

5' RACE with UMI labels generated the TRB cDNA libraries. No DNA is given; TCRdb re-called the 5' RACE reads and lists each CDR3 protein once. This sample's clone table lists over 150,000 distinct CDR3 sequences. The CDR3 loop spans 13 amino acids. Per germline, CDR1 SGHKS and CDR2 YYEKEE (reference sequence). Cells that were CD45RO-CCR7+CD27+CD95- constituted naive CD8+ T cells. As to this clonotype: Its antigen is undetermined.

The specimen was naive CXCR3+ CD8+ T cells from blood. The subset was: CD45RO-CCR7+CD27+CD95- naive CD8+ T cells expressing CXCR3 (TNR3+). The chain links TRBV5-5 to TRBJ2-7; TCRdb names TRBD1, which stays unverified in the absence of DNA. This TCR was recovered from a human donor in good health. Some clones in this sample may be carry-over from other donors' samples. The CDR3 protein is CASGGRDSYEQYF.